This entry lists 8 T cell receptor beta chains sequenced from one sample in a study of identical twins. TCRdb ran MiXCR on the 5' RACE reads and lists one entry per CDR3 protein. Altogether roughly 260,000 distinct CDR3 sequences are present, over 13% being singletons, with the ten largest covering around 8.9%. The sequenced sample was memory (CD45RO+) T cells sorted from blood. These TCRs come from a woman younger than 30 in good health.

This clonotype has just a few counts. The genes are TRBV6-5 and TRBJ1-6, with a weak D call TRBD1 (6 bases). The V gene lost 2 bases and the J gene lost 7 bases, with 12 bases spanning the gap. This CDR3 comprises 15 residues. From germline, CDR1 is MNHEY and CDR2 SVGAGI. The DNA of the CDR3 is TGTGCCAGCAGTTACAAACAGGGCCTAAATTCACCCCTCCACTTT. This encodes CASSYKQGLNSPLHF.

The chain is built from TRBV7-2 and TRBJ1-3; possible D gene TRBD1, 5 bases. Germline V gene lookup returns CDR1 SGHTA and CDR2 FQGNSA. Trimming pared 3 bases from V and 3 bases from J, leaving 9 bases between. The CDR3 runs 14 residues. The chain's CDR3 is CASSLQGFGNTIYF. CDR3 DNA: TGTGCCAGCAGCTTGCAGGGTTTTGGAAACACCATATATTTT.

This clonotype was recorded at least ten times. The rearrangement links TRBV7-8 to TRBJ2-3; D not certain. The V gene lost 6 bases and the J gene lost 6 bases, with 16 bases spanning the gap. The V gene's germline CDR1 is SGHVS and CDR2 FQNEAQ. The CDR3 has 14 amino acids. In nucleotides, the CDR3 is TGTGCCAGCAGTCGTGGACGGAGCTTGGATACGCAGTATTTT. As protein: CASSRGRSLDTQYF.

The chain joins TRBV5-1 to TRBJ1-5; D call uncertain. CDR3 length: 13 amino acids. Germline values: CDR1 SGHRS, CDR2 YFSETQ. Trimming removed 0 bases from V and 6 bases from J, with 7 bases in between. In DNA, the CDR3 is TGCGCCAGCAGCTTGGCGGTGGGTCAGCCCCAGCATTTT. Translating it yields CASSLAVGQPQHF.

Here the CDR3 DNA reads TGCGCCAGCAGCCCTGGTTACAGGGTCCATGGCTACACCTTC. This translates into CASSPGYRVHGYTF. This rearrangement joins TRBV5-1 to TRBJ1-2, with TRBD1 as a possible D gene (6 bases). Per the germline V gene, CDR1 is SGHRS and CDR2 is YFSETQ. The V end lost 4 bases, the J end lost 6 bases, and 16 bases lay between the germline ends. This CDR3 spans 14 amino acids.

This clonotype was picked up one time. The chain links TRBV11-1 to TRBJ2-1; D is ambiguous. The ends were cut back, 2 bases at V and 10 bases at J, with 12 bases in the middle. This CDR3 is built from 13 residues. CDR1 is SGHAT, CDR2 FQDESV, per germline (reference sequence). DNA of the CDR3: TGTGCCAGCAGCTTAATGGCTAGTTGGGAGCAGTTCTTC. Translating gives CASSLMASWEQFF.

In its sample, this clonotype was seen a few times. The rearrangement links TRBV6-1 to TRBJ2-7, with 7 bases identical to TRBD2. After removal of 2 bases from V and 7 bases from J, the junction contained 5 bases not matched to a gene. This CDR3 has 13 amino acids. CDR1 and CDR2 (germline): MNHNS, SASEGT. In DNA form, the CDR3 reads TGTGCCAGCAGTGAACTGGGGAGGGAAGAGCAGTACTTC. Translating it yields CASSELGREEQYF.

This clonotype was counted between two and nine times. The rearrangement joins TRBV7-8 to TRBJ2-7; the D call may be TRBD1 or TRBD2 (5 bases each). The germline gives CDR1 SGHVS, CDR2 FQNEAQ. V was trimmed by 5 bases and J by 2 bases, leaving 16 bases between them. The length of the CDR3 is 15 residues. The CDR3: CASSARGADTYEQYF. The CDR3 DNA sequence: TGTGCCAGCAGCGCCCGAGGAGCGGACACCTACGAGCAGTACTTC.